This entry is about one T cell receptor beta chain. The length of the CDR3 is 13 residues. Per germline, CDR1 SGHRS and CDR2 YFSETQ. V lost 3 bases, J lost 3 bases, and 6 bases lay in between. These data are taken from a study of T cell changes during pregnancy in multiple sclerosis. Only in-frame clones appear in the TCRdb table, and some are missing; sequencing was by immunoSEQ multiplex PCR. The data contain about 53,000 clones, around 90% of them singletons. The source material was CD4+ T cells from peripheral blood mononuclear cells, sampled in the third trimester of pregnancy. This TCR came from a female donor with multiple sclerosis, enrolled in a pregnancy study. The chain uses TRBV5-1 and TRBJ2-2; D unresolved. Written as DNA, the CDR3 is TGCGCCAGCAGCTATCAGTACACCGGGGAGCTGTTTTTT. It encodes CASSYQYTGELFF.